This is a list of T cell receptor beta chains from one sample in a study of graft-versus-host responses after intestinal transplantation. Their target antigens are unknown. Produced via immunoSEQ multiplex PCR; TCRdb's table is partial and in-frame only. The table shows 25,000 to 30,000 clones, with roughly 87% occurring only once. The sample here was unstimulated CD4+ T cells sorted from spleen or lymph node cells, taken before intestinal transplant. The origin of the receptors is a human donor who received an intestinal transplant. Each CDR3 is given with its conserved first and last residue. D genes are given only for firm matches. Clone sizes are given selectively: once, few, many, or a class where the clone is expanded.

>.|.|TRBV18|TRBJ2-1
TGTGCCAGCTCCCGCTCTGGGTACAATGAGCAGTTCTTC
CASSRSGYNEQFF
>.|.|TRBV5-1|TRBJ1-2
TGCGCCAGCAGCCCGGGGTCCAACTATGGCTACACCTTC
CASSPGSNYGYTF
>.|.|TRBV5-4|TRBJ1-1
TGTGCCAGCAGCCCCCGAGACAGAAACACTGAAGCTTTCTTT
CASSPRDRNTEAFF
>.|.|TRBV5-5|TRBJ2-3
TGTGCCAGCAGCTTGATCCCGGCAGGCACAGATACGCAGTATTTT
CASSLIPAGTDTQYF
>TRBD2|.|TRBV7-9|TRBJ2-1
TGTGCCAGCAGCTGGGATCTAGCGGGGGGCAATGAGCAGTTCTTC
CASSWDLAGGNEQFF
>.|.|TRBV20-1|TRBJ2-5
TGCAGTGCTAGAGATTGGGAGACCCAGTACTTC
CSARDWETQYF
>.|once|TRBV5-1|TRBJ2-7
TGCGCCAGCAGCTTGGACGGCGAGCAGTACTTC
CASSLDGEQYF
>.|.|TRBV30|TRBJ1-2
TGTGCCTGGGGAGTCGGCTACACCTTC
CAWGVGYTF
>TRBD1|.|TRBV11-1|TRBJ2-7
TGTGCCAGCAGTTTCGGGGACAGGGTGAGAGGGCCCTACGAGCAGTACTTC
CASSFGDRVRGPYEQYF
>TRBD2|.|TRBV11-3|TRBJ2-3
TGTGCCAGCAGCGCGGGAGGGAAAGATACGCAGTATTTT
CASSAGGKDTQYF
>.|once|TRBV29-1|TRBJ1-1
TGCAGCGTTGCCTCAGGAACGGGGAACACTGAAGCTTTCTTT
CSVASGTGNTEAFF
>.|.|TRBV11-2|TRBJ1-6
TGTGCCAGCAGCTTAGGAAAGGGGAGGATTAACTCACCCCTCCACTTT
CASSLGKGRINSPLHF
>.|.|TRBV6-4|TRBJ1-2
TGTGCCAGCAGAGACCGGGTCTCTAACTATGGCTACACCTTC
CASRDRVSNYGYTF
>.|.|TRBV7-8|TRBJ1-1
TGTGCCAGCTCGGGGGAAACTGAAGCTTTCTTT
CASSGETEAFF